What follows are 27 T cell receptor beta chains derived from one specimen sequenced in a study of T cell changes during pregnancy in multiple sclerosis. Clones were sequenced by immunoSEQ multiplex PCR, and TCRdb holds only the in-frame ones, with some missing. This table holds around 71,000 clones, over 85% found once. The material was peripheral blood, obtained in the third trimester of pregnancy. These receptors were collected from a female donor with multiple sclerosis, enrolled in a pregnancy study.

V gene TRBV7-3 combines with J gene TRBJ1-1, with D perhaps matching TRBD1 (5 bases). Trimming pared 1 base from V and 4 bases from J, leaving 13 bases between. The germline CDR1 and CDR2 sequences are SGHTA and FQGTGA. The CDR3 has 15 residues. The CDR3 here is CASSLNGGFFTEAFF. CDR3 nucleotide sequence: TGTGCCAGCAGCTTAAACGGGGGTTTCTTCACTGAAGCTTTCTTT.

The chain links TRBV11-1 to TRBJ2-7, with a tentative D call TRBD2 (5 bases). In germline, CDR1 is SGHAT, CDR2 FQDESV (reference sequence). The V end was cut by 3 bases, the J end by 3 bases, with 12 bases between. This CDR3 has 14 residues. The CDR3 spells CASSFLLVFYEQYF. The DNA for the CDR3 is TGTGCCAGCAGCTTCTTACTAGTTTTCTACGAGCAGTACTTC.

V gene TRBV30 combines with J gene TRBJ1-5; D unclear. The V end was cut by 0 bases, the J end by 4 bases, with 16 bases between. The CDR3 consists of 16 residues. CDR1 and CDR2 from the germline V gene are GTSNPN and SVGIG (reference sequence). The CDR3 DNA follows: TGTGCCTGGAGTGTATTAGGCAACGGGAGGAATCAGCCCCAGCATTTT. It encodes CAWSVLGNGRNQPQHF.

This clone has only a few counts. The chain joins TRBV28 to TRBJ2-1, with 11 nucleotides matching TRBD2. The CDR3 is made up of 17 amino acids. Germline CDR1 MDHEN, CDR2 SYDVKM. Trimming took 6 bases from V and 3 from J; bases not matched to a gene: 10. CDR3 in amino acids: CASRGRMGLADYNEQFF. The CDR3 coding sequence is TGTGCCAGCAGGGGAAGAATGGGACTAGCGGACTACAATGAGCAGTTCTTC.

This chain links TRBV19 with TRBJ1-1; 8 nucleotides line up with TRBD1. Germline V gene data show CDR1 as LNHDA and CDR2 as SQIVND (reference sequence). This CDR3 is built from 14 residues. J was trimmed by 6 bases and V by 3 bases; bases with no gene match: 6. For the CDR3, the DNA is TGTGCCAGTAGTATTCAGCAGGGGGCGTCTGAAGCTTTCTTT. This translates into CASSIQQGASEAFF.

The V gene is TRBV19, the J gene TRBJ1-2, with 7 nucleotides matching TRBD1. Germline CDR1 and CDR2: LNHDA and SQIVND (reference sequence). V lost 6 bases and J lost 3; bases outside the gene matches: 10. This CDR3 contains 15 residues. The CDR3 nucleotides are TGTGCCAGTAGGCAATCGTTTACAGGGGACTATGGCTACACCTTC. This encodes CASRQSFTGDYGYTF.

Notes on this clone: One junction end disagrees with the germline gene, perhaps due to a read error. The gene calls are TRBV5-4 and TRBJ1-5, with 7 positions matching TRBD1. The CDR3 sequence is 12 residues long. The germline V gene encodes CDR1 SGHNT and CDR2 YYREEE (reference sequence). CDR3 amino acids: CASSNKGGPRNF. CDR3 nucleotide sequence: TGTGCCAGCAGTAACAAAGGGGGCCCCCGAAATTTT.

The rearrangement joins TRBV7-9 to TRBJ2-3; 9 nucleotides line up with TRBD2. V lost 4 bases, J lost 0 bases, and 5 bases stayed unmatched. The germline CDR1 and CDR2 sequences are SEHNR and FQNEAQ (reference sequence). The CDR3 is 16 residues long. CDR3 nucleotides: TGTGCCAGCAGCTCAATCCTAGCGGGGAGCACAGATACGCAGTATTTT. This codes for CASSSILAGSTDTQYF. The complete variable domain, with remaining parts taken from reference TRBV7-9 and TRBJ2-3, reads DTGVSQNPRHKITKRGQNVTFRCDPISEHNRLYWYRQTLGQGPEFLTYFQNEAQLEKSRLLSDRFSAERPKGSFSTLEIQRTEQGDSAMYLCASSSILAGSTDTQYFGPGTRLTVL.

J is TRBJ2-2 and V is TRBV5-6; 8 bases match TRBD2. J gave up 5 bases and V 0 bases, and 3 bases lay outside the gene matches. The CDR3 loop spans 15 amino acids. Per the germline V gene, CDR1 is SGHDT and CDR2 is YYEEEE. CDR3: CASSLAVAGTGELFF. DNA of the CDR3: TGTGCCAGCAGCTTGGCGGTAGCGGGAACCGGGGAGCTGTTTTTT.

The chain combines TRBV27 with TRBJ1-4, with TRBD1 matching 11 bases. The CDR3 is made up of 18 amino acids. V lost 4 bases, J lost 10 bases, and 17 bases stayed unmatched. CDR1 is MNHEY and CDR2 is SMNVEV in the germline V gene (reference sequence). CDR3 coding DNA: TGTGCCAGCAGTTCCACCGGGACAGGGGGGAGTAATGATGGAAAACTGTTTTTT. Its protein is CASSSTGTGGSNDGKLFF.

The chain links TRBV2 to TRBJ2-2; 9 bases map to TRBD2. The trim removed 4 bases at V and 3 bases at J, leaving 6 bases unmatched. CDR3 size: 16 residues. Germline lookup yields CDR1 SNHLY and CDR2 FYNNEI. The CDR3 loop reads CASSGQTSGHTGELFF. CDR3 in DNA: TGTGCCAGCAGTGGTCAGACTAGCGGCCACACCGGGGAGCTGTTTTTT.

The chain is built from TRBV30 and TRBJ2-1; a possible D gene is TRBD1 (5 bases). Trimming removed 0 bases from V and 0 bases from J, with 21 bases in between. This CDR3 contains 19 residues. Germline V gene lookup returns CDR1 GTSNPN and CDR2 SVGIG (reference sequence). The CDR3 sequence: CAWSVRSLWGQSSYNEQFF. The CDR3 DNA reads as TGTGCCTGGAGTGTACGGAGTTTATGGGGCCAGAGCTCCTACAATGAGCAGTTCTTC. The full variable domain, rest sourced from reference TRBV30 and TRBJ2-1, is SQTIHQWPATLVQPVGSPLSLECTVEGTSNPNLYWYRQAAGRGLQLLFYSVGIGQISSEVPQNLSASRPQDRQFILSSKKLLLSDSGFYLCAWSVRSLWGQSSYNEQFFGPGTRLTVL.

V gene TRBV11-2 combines with J gene TRBJ2-7, with TRBD2 identical over 9 bases. The CDR3 consists of 15 residues. The germline V gene has CDR1 SGHAT and CDR2 FQNNGV. With V trimmed by 1 base and J by 7 bases, 8 bases remained unmatched. DNA for the CDR3: TGTGCCAGCAGCTTAGGTCGGACGCTAGCGGGGGAGCAGTACTTC. Translation: CASSLGRTLAGEQYF.

The chain recombines TRBV5-6 with TRBJ2-5; no clear D. The V end lost 3 bases, the J end lost 0 bases, and 3 bases lay between the germline ends. Germline V lookup: CDR1 SGHDT, CDR2 YYEEEE. The CDR3 contains 12 residues. DNA for the CDR3: TGTGCCAGCAGCTACTACCAAGAGACCCAGTACTTC. Amino acids: CASSYYQETQYF.

This rearrangement joins TRBV5-1 to TRBJ2-7; TRBD1 matches at 8 bases. V lost 4 bases to trimming and J lost 3 bases; unmatched junction nucleotides: 6. The CDR3 runs to 14 residues. The germline V gene has CDR1 SGHRS and CDR2 YFSETQ. CDR3 sequence: CASSPWTGNYEQYF. CDR3 in DNA: TGCGCCAGCAGCCCATGGACAGGGAACTACGAGCAGTACTTC.

CDR3 sequence reads: CACGQRNSNYGYTF. As DNA, the CDR3 is TGTGCCTGCGGACAGAGAAATTCTAACTATGGCTACACCTTC. The chain links TRBV30 to TRBJ1-2; perhaps TRBD1 as D (6 bases). This CDR3 is built from 14 residues. The V end lost 6 bases, the J end lost 0 bases, and 14 bases lay between the germline ends. Germline V CDR1 and CDR2: GTSNPN, SVGIG (reference sequence). Full variable domain (remainder filled in from reference TRBV30 and TRBJ1-2): SQTIHQWPATLVQPVGSPLSLECTVEGTSNPNLYWYRQAAGRGLQLLFYSVGIGQISSEVPQNLSASRPQDRQFILSSKKLLLSDSGFYLCACGQRNSNYGYTFGSGTRLTVV.

V and J are TRBV10-3 and TRBJ2-3, with 10 bases matching TRBD2. Trimming cost V 3 bases and J 8 bases; bases outside gene matches: 11. CDR1 is ENHRY, CDR2 SYGVKD, per germline. The CDR3 totals 16 residues. CDR3 protein: CAISDLSGRESGTQYF. CDR3 sequence (DNA): TGTGCCATCAGTGACCTAAGCGGGAGGGAGTCCGGTACGCAGTATTTT.

The chain's CDR3 is CASSATGVYGYTF. The CDR3 coding sequence is TGTGCCAGTAGTGCGACAGGGGTCTATGGCTACACCTTC. This rearrangement joins TRBV19 to TRBJ1-2; 8 bases are shared with TRBD1. The CDR3 consists of 13 residues. J was trimmed by 4 bases and V by 5 bases; bases with no gene match: 3. The germline CDR1 and CDR2 sequences are LNHDA and SQIVND (reference sequence). The full variable domain, its missing parts supplied by reference TRBV19 and TRBJ1-2, is DGGITQSPKYLFRKEGQNVTLSCEQNLNHDAMYWYRQDPGQGLRLIYYSQIVNDFQKGDIAEGYSVSREKKESFPLTVTSAQKNPTAFYLCASSATGVYGYTFGSGTRLTVV.

J is TRBJ2-4 and V is TRBV19; 7 bases fit TRBD1. V was clipped by 3 bases and J by 0 bases; unmatched bases: 17. Germline CDR1 reads LNHDA; CDR2 reads SQIVND (reference sequence). CDR3 size: 20 residues. Here the CDR3 reads CASSINPPTGLFLAKNIQYF. The CDR3 nucleotides read TGTGCCAGTAGTATTAACCCCCCGACAGGGCTATTTCTAGCCAAAAACATTCAGTACTTC.

The chain carries TRBV5-1 and TRBJ2-5, with D perhaps TRBD2 (6 bases). The length of the CDR3 is 14 residues. Germline V gene data show CDR1 as SGHRS and CDR2 as YFSETQ. Trimming stripped 0 bases from V and 3 bases from J, with 9 bases between. The CDR3 loop reads CASSLGPSEETQYF. The CDR3 DNA reads as TGCGCCAGCAGCTTGGGTCCTAGCGAAGAGACCCAGTACTTC.

The chain couples TRBV30 to TRBJ2-1, with TRBD1 matching 8 bases. The CDR3 contains 14 residues. Germline V gene lookup returns CDR1 GTSNPN and CDR2 SVGIG (reference sequence). Trimming removed 6 bases from V and 1 base from J; junction bases left unmatched: 5. The CDR3 here is CACSGGFSYNEQFF. The CDR3, as DNA: TGTGCCTGCTCAGGGGGCTTTTCCTACAATGAGCAGTTCTTC.

The chain joins TRBV19 to TRBJ2-5, with 7 bases lining up with TRBD1. V trimming: 6 bases; J trimming: 3 bases; junction bases outside the gene matches: 13. The CDR3 is 16 amino acids. Germline V gene lookup returns CDR1 LNHDA and CDR2 SQIVND (reference sequence). CDR3 loop: CASSPVTGTAKETQYF. The CDR3 coding sequence is TGTGCCAGTAGCCCAGTAACCGGGACAGCCAAAGAGACCCAGTACTTC.

In DNA form, the CDR3 reads TGCGCCAGCAGCCAGACACTTTACGAGCAGTACTTC. Protein: CASSQTLYEQYF. The rearrangement uses TRBV5-1 and TRBJ2-7; D is undetermined. Germline CDR1 and CDR2: SGHRS and YFSETQ. CDR3 length equals 12 residues. Trimming stripped 4 bases from V and 4 bases from J, with 9 bases between.

This rearrangement joins TRBV6-4 to TRBJ2-1; 8 bases match TRBD2. Germline CDR1 reads MRHNA; CDR2 reads SNTAGT. V lost 2 bases, J lost 8 bases, and 5 bases stayed unmatched. CDR3 size: 14 residues. Written as DNA, the CDR3 is TGTGCCAGCAGTGACCTGGCGGGAGGACATGAGCAGTTCTTC. As protein: CASSDLAGGHEQFF.

CDR3 nucleotides: TGCGCCAGCAGCCAAGTGGGCGGGACGGAGACCCAGTACTTC. Encoded protein: CASSQVGGTETQYF. V gene TRBV4-1 combines with J gene TRBJ2-5; perhaps TRBD2 as D (6 bases). CDR3 length: 14 residues. The V end lost 1 base, the J end lost 5 bases, and 11 bases lay between the germline ends. In germline, CDR1 is MGHRA, CDR2 YSYEKL.

V is TRBV5-1 and J is TRBJ2-5, with D uncertain. The V end lost 5 bases, the J end lost 5 bases, and 7 bases lay between the germline ends. Germline CDR1 reads SGHRS; CDR2 reads YFSETQ. The CDR3 is 11 amino acids. The CDR3 spells CASSPGETQYF. The CDR3 DNA sequence: TGCGCCAGCAGTCCCGGGGAGACCCAGTACTTC.

This chain connects TRBV2 to TRBJ2-5; no clear D. Trimming cost V 3 bases and J 0 bases, with 5 bases left between them. The CDR3 spans 13 residues. The germline gives CDR1 SNHLY, CDR2 FYNNEI. The chain's CDR3 is CASSEEYQETQYF. CDR3 sequence (DNA): TGTGCCAGCAGTGAGGAGTACCAAGAGACCCAGTACTTC.